In this sample, the clone carrying this T cell receptor (beta chain) turned up once. Its antigen is currently unknown. This specimen belongs to a study of T cell responses to AZD1222 COVID-19 vaccine. The CDR3 length is 15 residues. Looked up from germline, CDR1 is SGHRS and CDR2 is YFSETQ. The J segment lost 7 bases and the V segment lost 8 bases, leaving 12 bases of the junction unmatched. Generated by immunoSEQ multiplex PCR, the TCRdb table keeps only in-frame clones and is missing some. This table holds some 70,000 clones, about four fifths found once. The study, taken as a whole, reports: A mostly white British donor set with more females was recruited, and clonal diversity was possibly underestimated.

The chain recombines TRBV5-1 with TRBJ1-2; TRBD1 matches 12 bases. The sequences come from peripheral blood, collected 28 days after the second AZD1222 dose. This TCR derives from an adult who received the AZD1222 COVID-19 vaccine. The CDR3 sequence: CASRTGTGGVGGYTF. The DNA of the CDR3 is TGCGCCAGTCGGACCGGGACAGGGGGCGTAGGTGGCTACACCTTC.